This entry lists 8 T cell receptor beta chains sequenced from one sample in a study of blood T cell repertoires in COVID-19. Sequencing used immunoSEQ multiplex PCR; TCRdb keeps in-frame clones, though not all of them. This sample has 150,000 to 180,000 clones, with about 90% found just once. Material for sequencing was peripheral blood. The receptors shown here come from a man aged 50-60 years with acute or convalescent COVID-19.

The chain is built from TRBV12-3 or TRBV12-4 and TRBJ1-2, with D tentatively TRBD1 (6 bases). The germline V and J ends were trimmed by 8 bases and 5 bases, with 15 bases remaining between them. The CDR3 length is 13 residues. The CDR3 loop reads CASGGGRGYGYTF. CDR3 sequence (DNA): TGTGCCAGCGGGGGGGGCAGGGGATATGGCTACACCTTC.

This rearrangement joins TRBV6-2 or TRBV6-3 to TRBJ1-5; 9 bases agree with TRBD1. The CDR3 loop spans 15 amino acids. CDR1 MNHEY and CDR2 SVGEGT come from the germline V gene. V dropped 2 bases and J dropped 7; count of bases not matched to a gene: 6. The CDR3 nucleotides are TGTGCCAGCAGTTACCAGGGACAGGGTGGGCAGCCCCAGCATTTT. Translating it yields CASSYQGQGGQPQHF.

The V and J genes are TRBV7-9 and TRBJ2-3; the match to TRBD2 covers 14 bases. Germline V gene data show CDR1 as SEHNR and CDR2 as FQNEAQ (reference sequence). The trim removed 5 bases at V and 2 bases at J, leaving 9 bases unmatched. This CDR3 comprises 18 residues. CDR3 protein: CASSPRTSGGTLTDTQYF. The CDR3 coding sequence is TGTGCCAGCAGCCCGCGGACTAGCGGGGGGACCCTCACAGATACGCAGTATTTT.

The rearrangement joins TRBV7-8 to TRBJ1-3, with D uncertain. The germline V and J ends were trimmed by 5 bases and 7 bases, with 9 bases remaining between them. Germline V gene sequence: CDR1 SGHVS, CDR2 FQNEAQ. The CDR3 runs 12 residues. In nucleotides, the CDR3 is TGTGCCAGCAGCCACGGGGAGAACACCATATATTTT. Translated: CASSHGENTIYF.

The chain uses TRBV7-8 and TRBJ1-3; 7 bases align to TRBD1. Germline trimming cut 4 bases from V and 1 base from J; bases unmatched to any gene: 7. The CDR3 length is 16 residues. The germline gives CDR1 SGHVS, CDR2 FQNEAQ. CDR3 sequence reads: CASSYNRGMSGNTIYF. CDR3 coding DNA: TGTGCCAGCAGCTATAACAGGGGAATGTCTGGAAACACCATATATTTT.

The chain is built from TRBV24-1 and TRBJ2-1, with D maybe TRBD1 (6 bases). Germline V gene sequence: CDR1 KGHDR, CDR2 SFDVKD. The CDR3 length is 15 residues. The V gene lost 4 bases and the J gene lost 3 bases, with 12 bases spanning the gap. CDR3 sequence (DNA): TGTGCCACCAGTGACCCAATGGACAGCTACAATGAGCAGTTCTTC. This codes for CATSDPMDSYNEQFF.

The chain has TRBV5-1 and TRBJ2-5; a weak D match, TRBD2 (5 bases). This CDR3 is 15 amino acids long. V lost 4 bases and J lost 4, with 17 bases in between. Germline V CDR1 and CDR2: SGHRS, YFSETQ. The CDR3 protein is CASSPGDPRGETQYF. The CDR3 DNA reads as TGCGCCAGCAGCCCAGGTGATCCCCGGGGAGAGACCCAGTACTTC.

The V gene is TRBV5-1, the J gene TRBJ2-7; tentatively, D is TRBD1 (6 bases). CDR1 and CDR2 from the germline V gene are SGHRS and YFSETQ. The CDR3 has 15 amino acids. Trimming took 0 bases from V and 0 from J, leaving 10 bases between them. CDR3 coding DNA: TGCGCCAGCAGCTTGGTTTCAGGGGCCTCCTACGAGCAGTACTTC. The encoded protein is CASSLVSGASYEQYF.